These 2 T cell receptor beta chains were all obtained from the same sample, sequenced in a study of early T cells in non-severe SARS-CoV-2 infection. TCRdb analysed the 5' RACE reads with MiXCR anew, one entry per CDR3 protein. The sample consists of roughly 81,000 distinct CDR3 sequences, around 5.6% of them appearing once. Material for sequencing was whole blood. Every receptor here comes from an adult who was a healthcare worker with PCR-confirmed SARS-CoV-2 infection or an uninfected control (not recorded which).

The rearrangement uses TRBV7-2 and TRBJ2-7, with 9 bases aligning to TRBD1. The CDR3 loop spans 17 amino acids. CDR1 SGHTA and CDR2 FQGNSA come from the germline V gene. Germline trimming cut 5 bases from V and 0 bases from J; bases unmatched to any gene: 11. The chain's CDR3 is CASSSGQGFVASYEQYF. In DNA form, the CDR3 reads TGTGCCAGCAGCAGTGGACAGGGGTTCGTGGCCTCCTACGAGCAGTACTTC.

This clonotype was seen more than once but under ten times. The rearrangement links TRBV7-2 to TRBJ2-1; no firm D call. V was shortened by 3 bases and J by 6 bases, with 6 bases between the two germline ends. Germline V gene data show CDR1 as SGHTA and CDR2 as FQGNSA. The CDR3 is made up of 12 amino acids. The CDR3 sequence: CASSFPINEQFF. For the CDR3, the DNA is TGTGCCAGCAGCTTTCCTATCAATGAGCAGTTCTTC.